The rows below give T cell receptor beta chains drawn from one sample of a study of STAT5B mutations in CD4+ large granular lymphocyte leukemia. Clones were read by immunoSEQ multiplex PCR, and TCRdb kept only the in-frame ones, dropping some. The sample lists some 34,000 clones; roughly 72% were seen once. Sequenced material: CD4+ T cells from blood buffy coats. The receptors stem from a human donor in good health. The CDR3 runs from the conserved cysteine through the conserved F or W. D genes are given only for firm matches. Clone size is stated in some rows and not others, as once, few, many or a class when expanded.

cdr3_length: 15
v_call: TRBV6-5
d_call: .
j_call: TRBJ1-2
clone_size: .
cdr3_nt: TGTGCCAGCAGTCTCGGCCAACAGGGACACTATGGCTACACCTTC
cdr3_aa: CASSLGQQGHYGYTF

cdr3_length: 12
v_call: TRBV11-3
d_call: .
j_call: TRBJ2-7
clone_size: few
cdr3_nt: TGTGCCAGCTCTAGGTCGGGCTACGAGCAGTACTTC
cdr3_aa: CASSRSGYEQYF

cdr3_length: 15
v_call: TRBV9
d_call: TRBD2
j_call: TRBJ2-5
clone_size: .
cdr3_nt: TGTGCCAGCAGCTTCGGGACTAGCGGGGGGGAGACCCAGTACTTC
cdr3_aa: CASSFGTSGGETQYF

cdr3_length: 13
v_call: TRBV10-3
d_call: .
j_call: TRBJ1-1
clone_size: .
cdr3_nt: TGTGCCATCAGTGAAAGGCAGAACACTGAAGCTTTCTTT
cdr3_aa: CAISERQNTEAFF

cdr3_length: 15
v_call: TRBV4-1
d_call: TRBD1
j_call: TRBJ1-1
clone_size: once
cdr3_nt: TGCGCCAGCACGCTAGGCGGACAGGGCGACACTGAAGCTTTCTTT
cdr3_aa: CASTLGGQGDTEAFF

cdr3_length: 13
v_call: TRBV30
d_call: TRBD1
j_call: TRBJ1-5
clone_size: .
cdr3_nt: TGTGCCTGGAGTGTGGACAGGCCTTTACCCCAGCATTTT
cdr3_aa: CAWSVDRPLPQHF

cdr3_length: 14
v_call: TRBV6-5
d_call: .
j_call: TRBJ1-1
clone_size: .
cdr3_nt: TGTGCCAGCAGTTATCTCGGGGTTTTAACTGAAGCTTTCTTT
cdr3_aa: CASSYLGVLTEAFF

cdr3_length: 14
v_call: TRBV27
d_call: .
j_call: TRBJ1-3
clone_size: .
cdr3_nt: TGTGCCAGCAGTTTGGGGGTCGGTGTGGACACCATATATTTT
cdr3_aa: CASSLGVGVDTIYF

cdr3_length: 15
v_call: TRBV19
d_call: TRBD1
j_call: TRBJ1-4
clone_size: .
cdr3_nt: TGTGCCAGTAGTCCCCAGACAGGGGAGTTCGAAAAACTGTTTTTT
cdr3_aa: CASSPQTGEFEKLFF

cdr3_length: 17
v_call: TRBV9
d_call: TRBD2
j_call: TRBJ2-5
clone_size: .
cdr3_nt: TGTGCCAGCAGCGTGGGGGCAGCGGGGGGCCCGGCGGAGACCCAGTACTTC
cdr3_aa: CASSVGAAGGPAETQYF

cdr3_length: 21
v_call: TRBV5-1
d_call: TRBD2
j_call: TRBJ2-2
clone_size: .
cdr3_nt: TGCGCCAGCAGCCCTGGGACTAGCGGGGGCCTACTACTTCCGAACACCGGGGAGCTGTTTTTT
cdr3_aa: CASSPGTSGGLLLPNTGELFF

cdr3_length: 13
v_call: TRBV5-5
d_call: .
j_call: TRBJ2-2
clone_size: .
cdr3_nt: TGTGCCAGCAGCTTTCAAAACACCGGGGAGCTGTTTTTT
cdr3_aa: CASSFQNTGELFF

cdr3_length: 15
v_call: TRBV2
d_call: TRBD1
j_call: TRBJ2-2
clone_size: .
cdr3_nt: TGTGCCAGCGGTTACCGGACAGGGAACACCGGGGAGCTGTTTTTT
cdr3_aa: CASGYRTGNTGELFF

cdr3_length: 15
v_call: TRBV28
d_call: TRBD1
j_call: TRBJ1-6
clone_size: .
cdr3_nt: TGTGCCAGCAGAACTAGCCGGGACAGAGGTTCACCCCTCCACTTT
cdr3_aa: CASRTSRDRGSPLHF

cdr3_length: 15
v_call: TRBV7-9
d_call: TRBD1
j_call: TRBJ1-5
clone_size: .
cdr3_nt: TGTGCCAGCAGCTCAGGGACAGGGGTAACTCAGCCCCAGCATTTT
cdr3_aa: CASSSGTGVTQPQHF

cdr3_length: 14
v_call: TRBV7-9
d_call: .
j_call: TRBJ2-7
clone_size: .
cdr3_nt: TGTGCCAGCAGCTTCGGGGGCATTATTTACGAGCAGTACTTC
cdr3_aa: CASSFGGIIYEQYF

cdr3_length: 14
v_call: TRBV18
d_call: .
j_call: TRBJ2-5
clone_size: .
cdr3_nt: TGTGCCAGCTCACTGGACGGGGGAGGAGAGACCCAGTACTTC
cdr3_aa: CASSLDGGGETQYF

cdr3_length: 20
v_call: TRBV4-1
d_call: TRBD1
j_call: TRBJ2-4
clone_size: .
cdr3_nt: TGCGCCAGCAGCTTTACTAACTACAGGACAGGAGTTGATCCGGTAAACATTCAGTACTTC
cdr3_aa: CASSFTNYRTGVDPVNIQYF

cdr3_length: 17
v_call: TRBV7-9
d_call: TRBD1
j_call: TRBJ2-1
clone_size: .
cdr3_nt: TGTGCCAGCAGCCCGCCTCCACGGGACAGGGGGGGGAATGAGCAGTTCTTC
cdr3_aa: CASSPPPRDRGGNEQFF

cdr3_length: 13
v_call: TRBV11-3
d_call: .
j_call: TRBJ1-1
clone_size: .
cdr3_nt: TGTGCCAGCAGCTCAGGGGTGAAGACTGAAGCTTTCTTT
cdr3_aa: CASSSGVKTEAFF

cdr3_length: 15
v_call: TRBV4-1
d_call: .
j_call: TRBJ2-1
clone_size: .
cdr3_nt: TGCGCCAGCAGCCTAATCGGCAGGGGCCACAATGAGCAGTTCTTC
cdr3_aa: CASSLIGRGHNEQFF

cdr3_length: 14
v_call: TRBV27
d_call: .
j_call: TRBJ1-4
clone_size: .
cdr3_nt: TGTGCCAGCAGGGTACAGGGTTTTGATGAAAAACTGTTTTTT
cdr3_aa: CASRVQGFDEKLFF

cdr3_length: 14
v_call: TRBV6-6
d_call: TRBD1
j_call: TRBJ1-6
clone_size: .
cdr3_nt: TGTGCCAGCAGCCCCCAGACAGGGGGATCACCCCTCCACTTT
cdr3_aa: CASSPQTGGSPLHF

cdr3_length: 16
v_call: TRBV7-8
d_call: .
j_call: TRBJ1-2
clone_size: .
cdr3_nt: TGTGCCAGCAGTCACCGCGTTGGGCAGCCGAACTATGGCTACACCTTC
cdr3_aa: CASSHRVGQPNYGYTF

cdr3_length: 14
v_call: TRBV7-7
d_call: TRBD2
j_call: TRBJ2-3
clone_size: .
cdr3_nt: TGTGCTAGCAGCTTAGGGACTAGTTCAGATACGCAGTATTTT
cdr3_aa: CASSLGTSSDTQYF

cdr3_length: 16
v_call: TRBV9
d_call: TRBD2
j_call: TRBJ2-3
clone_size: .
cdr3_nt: TGTGCCAGCAGTCCCTGGGGGACTAGCGGGGGAGATACGCAGTATTTT
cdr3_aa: CASSPWGTSGGDTQYF

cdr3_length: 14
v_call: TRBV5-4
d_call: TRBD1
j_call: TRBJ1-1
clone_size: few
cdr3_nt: TGTGCCAGCAGGGAGGGACAGGCTAACACTGAAGCTTTCTTT
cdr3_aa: CASREGQANTEAFF

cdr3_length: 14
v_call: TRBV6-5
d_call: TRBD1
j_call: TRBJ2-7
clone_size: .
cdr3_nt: TGTGCCAGCAGTTACGGGACAGGCCAATACGAGCAGTACTTC
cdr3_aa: CASSYGTGQYEQYF

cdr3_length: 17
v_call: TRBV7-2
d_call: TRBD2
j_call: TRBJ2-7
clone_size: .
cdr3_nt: TGTGCCAGCAGCTTAGTTTCTAGCGGGACTTCCACCTACGAGCAGTACTTC
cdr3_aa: CASSLVSSGTSTYEQYF

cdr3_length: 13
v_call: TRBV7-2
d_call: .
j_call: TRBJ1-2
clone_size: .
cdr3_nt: TGTGCCAGCAGCGCGTCCCCCGTGAATGGCTACACCTTC
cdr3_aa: CASSASPVNGYTF

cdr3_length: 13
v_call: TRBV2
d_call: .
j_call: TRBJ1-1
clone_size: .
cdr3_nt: TGTGCCAGCAGAACTACCCTGAACACTGAAGCTTTCTTT
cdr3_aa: CASRTTLNTEAFF

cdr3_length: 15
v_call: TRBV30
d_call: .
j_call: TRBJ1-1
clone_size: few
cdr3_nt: TGTGCCTGGAGTGTACCCGACCCTTTGGGCACTGAAGCTTTCTTT
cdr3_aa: CAWSVPDPLGTEAFF

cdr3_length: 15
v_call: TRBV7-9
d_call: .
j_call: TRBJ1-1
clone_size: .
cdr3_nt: TGTGCCAGCCACGGGAGGGGAAACTTGAACACTGAAGCTTTCTTT
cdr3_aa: CASHGRGNLNTEAFF

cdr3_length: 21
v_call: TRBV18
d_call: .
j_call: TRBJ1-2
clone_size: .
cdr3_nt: TGTGCCAGCTCACCGCAATCTTCCCGGGGGCAAGACGTCGTACCTTCCTATGGCTACACCTTC
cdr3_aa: CASSPQSSRGQDVVPSYGYTF

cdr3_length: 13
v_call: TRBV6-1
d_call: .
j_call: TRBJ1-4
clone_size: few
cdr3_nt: TGTGCCAGCCATCGGGATAATAATGAAAAACTGTTTTTT
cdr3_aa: CASHRDNNEKLFF

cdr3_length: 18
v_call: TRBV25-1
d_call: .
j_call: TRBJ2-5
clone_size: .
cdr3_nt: TGTGCCAGCAGCTCACCCCGCCGGCTAGGCCCATACCAAGAGACCCAGTACTTC
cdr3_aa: CASSSPRRLGPYQETQYF

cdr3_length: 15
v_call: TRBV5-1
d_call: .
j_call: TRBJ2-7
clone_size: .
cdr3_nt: TGCGCCAGCACCCGGGGAACAGGGAGCGTCCACGAGCAGTACTTC
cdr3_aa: CASTRGTGSVHEQYF

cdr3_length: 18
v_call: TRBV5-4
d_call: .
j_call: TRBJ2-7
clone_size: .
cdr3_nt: TGTGCCAGCAGCTTGGCTAACTGGCGCGGGCTTCTTTCTTACGAGCAGTACTTC
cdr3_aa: CASSLANWRGLLSYEQYF

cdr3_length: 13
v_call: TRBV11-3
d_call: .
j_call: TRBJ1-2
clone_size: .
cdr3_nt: TGTGCCAGCGGTAAAGGGGGTAGAGATGGCTACACCTTC
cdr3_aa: CASGKGGRDGYTF

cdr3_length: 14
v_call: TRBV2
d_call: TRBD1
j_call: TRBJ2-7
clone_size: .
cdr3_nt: TGTGCCAGCAGCTGGGTCCGGGACAGCTACGAGCAGTACTTC
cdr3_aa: CASSWVRDSYEQYF